Each of the 24 T cell receptor beta chains below was sequenced from the same sample in a study of blood T cell repertoires in COVID-19. The data were produced by immunoSEQ multiplex PCR, yet TCRdb's version contains in-frame clones alone and is incomplete. The sample has approximately 300,000 clones, 85% to 90% seen once. The material sequenced was PBMCs or T cells enriched from blood (not recorded which). The origin of the receptors is a man aged 25-45 years who had recovered from COVID-19.

This clone was found once. The rearrangement joins TRBV28 to TRBJ2-7; D gene ambiguous. Germline V gives CDR1 MDHEN, CDR2 SYDVKM. The germline V and J ends were trimmed by 6 bases and 5 bases, with 14 bases remaining between them. The CDR3 loop spans 13 amino acids. CDR3: CASRNTAFNEQYF. In DNA, the CDR3 is TGTGCCAGCAGGAATACAGCTTTCAACGAGCAGTACTTC.

CDR3 sequence reads: CASRTLRGLYNSPLHF. The CDR3 DNA reads TGTGCCAGTAGAACCCTTAGGGGGCTGTATAATTCACCCCTCCACTTT. V usage is TRBV19 and J usage is TRBJ1-6; TRBD1 matches at 7 bases. The CDR3 has 16 amino acids. Germline loops: CDR1 LNHDA, CDR2 SQIVND (reference sequence). J lost 4 bases, V lost 6 bases, and 9 bases had no gene match. The whole variable domain, filled in from reference TRBV19 and TRBJ1-6, reads DGGITQSPKYLFRKEGQNVTLSCEQNLNHDAMYWYRQDPGQGLRLIYYSQIVNDFQKGDIAEGYSVSREKKESFPLTVTSAQKNPTAFYLCASRTLRGLYNSPLHFGNGTRLTVT.

This clone was recorded at least ten times. The CDR3, as DNA: TGCGCCAGCAGCTCCCTTCCGGGAGGGGAGTACGAGCAGTACTTC. As protein: CASSSLPGGEYEQYF. This chain joins TRBV5-1 and TRBJ2-7; 8 bases agree with TRBD2. This CDR3 spans 15 amino acids. Germline lookup yields CDR1 SGHRS and CDR2 YFSETQ. With V trimmed by 3 bases and J by 4 bases, 9 bases remained unmatched.

The rearrangement links TRBV4-1 to TRBJ2-5; possibly TRBD2 for D (6 bases). In germline, CDR1 is MGHRA, CDR2 YSYEKL. V was pared by 9 bases and J by 0 bases, with 14 bases between. This CDR3 region has 14 residues. The CDR3 loop is CASASWGDQETQYF. CDR3 DNA sequence: TGCGCCAGTGCGAGTTGGGGGGACCAAGAGACCCAGTACTTC.

The V and J genes are TRBV5-1 and TRBJ1-2, with 7 bases aligning to TRBD1. The CDR3 sequence is 15 residues long. Germline CDR1 reads SGHRS; CDR2 reads YFSETQ. Losses at the gene ends were 7 bases for V and 1 base for J; bases not matched to a gene: 10. The CDR3: CASRPGTAVNYGYTF. CDR3 DNA sequence: TGCGCCAGCCGTCCAGGGACAGCAGTTAACTATGGCTACACCTTC.

The count of this clone is one. CDR3 loop: CASSQVRWPGQETQYF. CDR3 DNA: TGTGCCAGCAGCCAAGTTCGGTGGCCAGGCCAAGAGACCCAGTACTTC. V gene TRBV3-1 (or the pseudogene TRBV3-2) combines with J gene TRBJ2-5; D gene uncertain. The CDR3 length is 16 residues. Germline V gene lookup returns CDR1 LGHDT and CDR2 YNNKEL (reference sequence). Deletions cut 1 base from V and 1 base from J, with 13 bases between.

The V gene is TRBV24-1, the J gene TRBJ2-3; the D gene is possibly TRBD1 (6 bases). Germline CDR1 and CDR2: KGHDR and SFDVKD. The CDR3 runs to 15 residues. Trimming left V 2 bases short and J 2 bases short, with 10 bases between. DNA for the CDR3: TGTGCCACCAGTGATTGGACAGATCCCACAGATACGCAGTATTTT. This codes for CATSDWTDPTDTQYF.

The chain employs TRBV19 and TRBJ1-5; 9 bases align to TRBD1. CDR1 and CDR2 from the germline V gene are LNHDA and SQIVND (reference sequence). With V trimmed by 8 bases and J by 2 bases, 1 base remained unmatched. This CDR3 has 13 residues. The chain's CDR3 is CASWTGGNQPQHF. CDR3 in DNA: TGTGCCAGTTGGACAGGGGGCAATCAGCCCCAGCATTTT.

This rearrangement joins TRBV19 to TRBJ2-5, with 7 bases matching TRBD1. Per germline, CDR1 LNHDA and CDR2 SQIVND (reference sequence). With 3 bases clipped from V and 2 bases from J, the junction kept 6 bases outside the gene matches. The CDR3 extends over 15 amino acids. The CDR3 nucleotides read TGTGCCAGTAGTATGAGACAGGGCGTACAAGAGACCCAGTACTTC. Protein product: CASSMRQGVQETQYF.

In this sample, this clone turned up once. The V gene is TRBV24-1, the J gene TRBJ1-2; 7 nucleotides line up with TRBD1. Germline V CDR1 and CDR2: KGHDR, SFDVKD. This CDR3 has 14 amino acids. V was pared by 5 bases and J by 7 bases, with 9 bases of the junction left unmatched. Written as DNA, the CDR3 is TGTGCCACCAGTGGGAACAGGGGAGTAGGTGGCTACACCTTC. This encodes CATSGNRGVGGYTF.

This chain links TRBV19 with TRBJ2-7; D not certain. Germline V gives CDR1 LNHDA, CDR2 SQIVND (reference sequence). V was shortened by 1 base and J by 7 bases, with 14 bases between the two germline ends. The CDR3 has 14 residues. The CDR3 DNA follows: TGTGCCAGTAGTATAGTACCAGGTTATCAGGAGCAGTACTTC. Translated: CASSIVPGYQEQYF.

The rearrangement uses TRBV5-1 and TRBJ2-7; D possibly corresponds to TRBD1 (6 bases). Trimming stripped 0 bases from V and 1 base from J, with 11 bases between. The CDR3 has 15 residues. Germline CDR1 is SGHRS and CDR2 is YFSETQ. CDR3 sequence (DNA): TGCGCCAGCAGCTTGGAGGACAGAGCATCCTACGAGCAGTACTTC. Protein product: CASSLEDRASYEQYF.

The chain employs TRBV3-1 (or the pseudogene TRBV3-2) and TRBJ2-1, with TRBD2 matching 8 bases. V shed 0 bases and J 10 bases; nucleotides not matched to a gene: 14. Germline values: CDR1 LGHDT, CDR2 YNNKEL (reference sequence). This CDR3 contains 17 residues. Written as DNA, the CDR3 is TGTGCCAGCAGCCAAGATACCCAGCGGGAGTTCATCTGGGAGCAGTTCTTC. It codes for CASSQDTQREFIWEQFF.

This chain uses TRBV29-1 with TRBJ1-1, with D perhaps matching TRBD1 (6 bases). V was shortened by 4 bases and J by 6 bases, with 15 bases between the two germline ends. CDR1 and CDR2 (germline): SQVTM, ANQGSEA. CDR3 length: 13 residues. This CDR3 is CSVASGGRSEAFF. As DNA, the CDR3 is TGCAGCGTTGCGTCGGGGGGGCGGTCTGAAGCTTTCTTT.

V is TRBV27 and J is TRBJ2-1; 10 bases fit TRBD2. CDR1 and CDR2 (germline): MNHEY, SMNVEV (reference sequence). V trimming: 0 bases; J trimming: 6 bases; junction bases outside the gene matches: 8. The length of the CDR3 is 17 residues. The CDR3 region is CASSLSNSRTSGNEQFF. The CDR3 region has the DNA TGTGCCAGCAGTTTATCAAATTCCAGGACTAGCGGCAATGAGCAGTTCTTC.

This chain connects TRBV6-1 to TRBJ1-4; 11 positions agree with TRBD1. CDR1 MNHNS and CDR2 SASEGT come from the germline V gene. The V and J ends lost 3 bases and 7 bases, in that order; junction bases with no gene match: 4. The CDR3 has 15 residues. The CDR3 protein is CASSDGTGGGEKLFF. As DNA, the CDR3 is TGTGCCAGCAGTGACGGGACAGGGGGGGGTGAAAAACTGTTTTTT.

This clone has only a few counts. The chain links TRBV13 to TRBJ1-3; no firm D call. The V end was cut by 5 bases, the J end by 0 bases, with 11 bases between. The CDR3 extends over 15 amino acids. The germline V gene encodes CDR1 PRHDT and CDR2 FYEKMQ (reference sequence). The CDR3 DNA is TGTGCCAGCAGCCAACCCAGTGCCTCTGGAAACACCATATATTTT. Translating it yields CASSQPSASGNTIYF.

The chain links TRBV2 to TRBJ2-7; D unclear. This CDR3 contains 14 residues. The V gene's germline CDR1 is SNHLY and CDR2 FYNNEI. V dropped 0 bases and J dropped 2 bases, with 8 bases sitting between them. The CDR3 sequence: CASSEARNTYEQYF. CDR3 DNA sequence: TGTGCCAGCAGTGAAGCGAGGAATACCTACGAGCAGTACTTC.

DNA of the CDR3: TGTGCCAGCTCCATGTCAGGGCTAGAGACCCAGTACTTC. Protein product: CASSMSGLETQYF. V and J are TRBV18 and TRBJ2-5; TRBD1 is a possible D gene (5 bases). There are 13 residues in the CDR3. The V end lost 6 bases, the J end lost 4 bases, and 12 bases lay between the germline ends. Germline lookup yields CDR1 KGHSH and CDR2 LQKENI. Filled out from reference TRBV18 and TRBJ2-5, the complete variable domain reads NAGVMQNPRHLVRRRGQEARLRCSPMKGHSHVYWYRQLPEEGLKFMVYLQKENIIDESGMPKERFSAEFPKEGPSILRIQQVVRGDSAAYFCASSMSGLETQYFGPGTRLLVL.

With respect to this clone: At one end, the junction sequence differs from germline, possibly due to a read error. The CDR3 sequence: CASSLSSGRLATQYF. The CDR3 region has the DNA TGTGCTAGCAGCTTATCTAGCGGGAGACTCGCTACGCAGTATTTT. V usage is TRBV7-7 and J usage is TRBJ2-3; 10 bases line up with TRBD2. The CDR3 is made up of 15 amino acids. CDR1 SSHAT and CDR2 FNYEAQ come from the germline V gene (reference sequence).

The CDR3: CASSASGGRDTQYF. In DNA form, the CDR3 reads TGTGCCAGCAGTGCAAGCGGGGGCCGGGATACGCAGTATTTT. This rearrangement joins TRBV7-9 to TRBJ2-3, with 8 bases aligning to TRBD2. Unmatched junction bases numbered 8, after V lost 6 bases and J lost 6 bases. Germline CDR1 and CDR2: SEHNR and FQNEAQ (reference sequence). The CDR3 spans 14 residues.

This chain joins TRBV29-1 and TRBJ2-2; 12 bases are shared with TRBD2. Per germline, CDR1 SQVTM and CDR2 ANQGSEA. J was trimmed by 6 bases and V by 0 bases; bases with no gene match: 2. This CDR3 region has 15 residues. The CDR3 coding sequence is TGCAGCGTTGAAGAGACTAGCGGGAGCGCCGGGGAGCTGTTTTTT. Amino acids: CSVEETSGSAGELFF.

The gene calls are TRBV28 and TRBJ1-6; 10 nucleotides match TRBD1. Germline CDR1 reads MDHEN; CDR2 reads SYDVKM. The CDR3 has 15 residues. The V gene end was trimmed by 4 bases and the J gene end by 8 bases; junction bases not matched to a gene: 5. DNA of the CDR3: TGTGCCAGCAGTTCGGCCGGGACAGGGGATTCACCCCTCCACTTT. This codes for CASSSAGTGDSPLHF.

This clone was seen a single time. The chain joins TRBV9 to TRBJ1-2; D is possibly TRBD1 (6 bases). Trimming stripped 3 bases from V and 3 bases from J, with 24 bases between. The CDR3 loop spans 18 amino acids. Per the germline V gene, CDR1 is SGDLS and CDR2 is YYNGEE. CDR3 loop: CASSGYSSGPKGDYGYTF. The CDR3 region has the DNA TGTGCCAGCAGCGGCTACTCAAGTGGGCCCAAGGGGGACTATGGCTACACCTTC. The full variable domain, in which reference TRBV9 and TRBJ1-2 provide the parts outside the CDR3, is DSGVTQTPKHLITATGQRVTLRCSPRSGDLSVYWYQQSLDQGLQFLIQYYNGEERAKGNILERFSAQQFPDLHSELNLSSLELGDSALYFCASSGYSSGPKGDYGYTFGSGTRLTVV.